This record concerns one T cell receptor beta chain sequence. Assay used: immunoSEQ multiplex PCR; TCRdb lists only in-frame clones, some missing. Counted here are roughly 10,000 clones, just under 75% occurring once; the ten biggest clones make up about 20%. Trimming removed 1 base from V and 3 bases from J; junction bases left unmatched: 11. The CDR3 is 17 residues long. CDR1 and CDR2 (germline): SGHDT, YYEEEE. The data were taken from a study of T cells after somatic rescue of genetic block. This chain uses TRBV5-6 with TRBJ2-7, with TRBD1 matching over 9 bases. Sequenced input: peripheral blood mononuclear cells (PBMCs). This clonotype was obtained from a boy between 10 and 17 years old. CDR3 sequence (DNA): TGTGCCAGCAGCTTGCGGACGTGGGACAGGGACCTCTACGAGCAGTACTTC. This sequence encodes CASSLRTWDRDLYEQYF. The complete variable domain, with remaining parts taken from reference TRBV5-6 and TRBJ2-7, reads DAGVTQSPTHLIKTRGQQVTLRCSPKSGHDTVSWYQQALGQGPQFIFQYYEEEERQRGNFPDRFSGHQFPNYSSELNVNALLLGDSALYLCASSLRTWDRDLYEQYFGPGTRLTVT.